This T cell receptor beta chain derives from a study of blood T cells in healthy people across ages. The authors ran a second PCR of roughly 6 to 11 cycles using a sample-barcoded 5' primer and a J-beta primer mix. TCRdb independently ran MiXCR on the 5' RACE reads; one entry per CDR3 protein. Of fewer than 1,000,000 distinct CDR3 sequences detected, roughly 46% appear once; the ten largest clones hold around a sixth. Details on this clonotype: Its target is not known.

Study-level findings and limits: More naive CD4+ cells and higher diversity marked long-lived donors relative to aged donors.

Each donor's blood draw was roughly 9.8 milliliters of peripheral blood. Per-sample PBMC isolation yielded at least 6 million cells. The sequence came from a man older than 75 in good health. The sequenced sample was blood.

The CDR3 loop is CASSLGTYNEKLFF. CDR3 DNA: TGTGCCAGCAGCCTCGGGACCTATAATGAAAAACTGTTTTTT. V usage is TRBV28 and J usage is TRBJ1-4, with D perhaps TRBD1 (5 bases). Germline values: CDR1 MDHEN, CDR2 SYDVKM. Deletions cut 6 bases from V and 4 bases from J, with 12 bases between. The CDR3 loop spans 14 amino acids.